This TCR beta chain was captured in a study of breast tumors, draining lymph nodes, adjacent tissues. Breast cancer patients provided tissue from their axillary draining lymph nodes. This CDR3 region has 14 residues. V lost 1 base to trimming and J lost 2 bases, with 8 bases between them. The germline CDR1 and CDR2 sequences are SGHAT and FQNNGV. In TCRdb, the multiplex PCR reads were re-called with MiXCR into one record per CDR3 protein. The table lists 150,000 to 200,000 distinct CDR3 sequences, approximately 33% of them singletons. Concerning this clonotype itself: Antigen specificity is unknown.

Notes on the study in general: Tumors had less TCR diversity than lymph nodes, more than nontumor tissue.

This TCR was sampled from a female donor with breast cancer. Some clones in this sample may be carry-over from other donors' samples. This chain links TRBV11-2 with TRBJ1-1; D unresolved. Material: axillary lymph node tissue. This chain's CDR3 is CASSLAGFNTEAFF. CDR3 sequence (DNA): TGTGCCAGCAGCTTAGCGGGATTTAACACTGAAGCTTTCTTT.